What follows are 3 T cell receptor beta chains derived from one specimen sequenced in a study of T cell clonality in common variable immunodeficiency. Regarding the study as a whole: In common variable immunodeficiency, TCR beta chains reportedly carried fewer deletions and N-nucleotide insertions.

These receptors' targets are unknown. Here immunoSEQ multiplex PCR was the method, and the copy in TCRdb shows in-frame clones only, minus some. The sample has about 7,000 clones, none seen only once. Sequencing input: peripheral blood mononuclear cells. Receptors were obtained from a human donor with common variable immunodeficiency.

A few counts support this clone. The read halts 3 residues ahead of the CDR3 end, with the missing end drawn from the germline J gene. The V and J genes are TRBV5-1 and TRBJ2-7, with 10 bases aligning to TRBD2. V lost 4 bases, J lost 2 bases, and 3 bases stayed unmatched. This CDR3 spans 14 amino acids. Germline V gene lookup returns CDR1 SGHRS and CDR2 YFSETQ. The DNA read from the CDR3 is TGCGCCAGCAGCGCCGGGACTAGCGCCTACGAG. It yields the protein CASSAGTSAYE. From start to end, the CDR3 is CASSAGTSAYEQYF.

Comment on this clone: The read ends 3 residues early relative to the CDR3; the germline J gene fills the gap. The genes are TRBV5-1 and TRBJ2-3; D ambiguous. The V end was cut by 0 bases, the J end by 2 bases, with 13 bases between. The CDR3 has 16 amino acids. Germline CDR1 reads SGHRS; CDR2 reads YFSETQ. The DNA read from the CDR3 is TGCGCCAGCAGCTTGGCCGCAAGCTTATCCACAGATACG. Residues: CASSLAASLSTDT. The complete CDR3 reads CASSLAASLSTDTQYF.

Only a few counts were recorded for this clone. The sequenced fragment ends 3 residues before the CDR3 boundary, so the rest is inferred from the germline J gene. The chain recombines TRBV30 with TRBJ2-5, with 8 bases that match TRBD2. J lost 5 bases, V lost 2 bases, and 4 bases had no gene match. Germline-derived CDR1 and CDR2 are GTSNPN and SVGIG (reference sequence). CDR3 length equals 13 residues. CDR3: CAWSRGGGETQYF. The sequenced part of the CDR3 DNA is TGTGCCTGGAGTAGGGGCGGGGGGGAGACC. Filled out from reference TRBV30 and TRBJ2-5, the complete variable domain reads SQTIHQWPATLVQPVGSPLSLECTVEGTSNPNLYWYRQAAGRGLQLLFYSVGIGQISSEVPQNLSASRPQDRQFILSSKKLLLSDSGFYLCAWSRGGGETQYFGPGTRLLVL.